The next 26 T cell receptor beta chains were all read from a single sample in a study of technical replicates of blood from a handful of donors. Assay: immunoSEQ multiplex PCR; the TCRdb copy retains only in-frame clones and omits some. The sample records roughly 80,000 clones, under 96% being singletons. The sequencing input was T cells isolated from PBMCs. The receptors were sampled from a human donor in good health.

This chain links TRBV11-3 with TRBJ1-2; TRBD1 agrees at 7 bases. The CDR3 contains 14 residues. After removal of 6 bases from V and 5 bases from J, the junction contained 9 bases not matched to a gene. The germline CDR1 and CDR2 sequences are SGHNT and YENEEA. DNA for the CDR3: TGTGCCAGCAGAGACAGGGCAGGAGGTTATGGCTACACCTTC. Translated: CASRDRAGGYGYTF.

The CDR3 reads CASSLLAGGAVLANEQFF. The CDR3 DNA sequence: TGTGCCAGCAGTTTACTAGCGGGAGGGGCGGTACTGGCTAATGAGCAGTTCTTC. The chain carries TRBV27 and TRBJ2-1; 12 nucleotides match TRBD2. The V gene end was trimmed by 2 bases and the J gene end by 7 bases; junction bases not matched to a gene: 12. The CDR3 loop spans 18 amino acids. The germline V gene encodes CDR1 MNHEY and CDR2 SMNVEV (reference sequence).

This clone was seen more than once but under ten times. The J gene is TRBJ1-2, the V gene TRBV5-4; 7 nucleotides line up with TRBD1. The germline CDR1 and CDR2 sequences are SGHNT and YYREEE (reference sequence). The CDR3 has 13 residues. Germline trimming cut 5 bases from V and 8 bases from J; bases unmatched to any gene: 9. The CDR3 loop is CASSSDRLGGYTF. The DNA of the CDR3 is TGTGCCAGCAGTTCGGACAGGCTAGGGGGCTACACCTTC. Full variable domain (rest looked up from reference TRBV5-4 and TRBJ1-2): ETGVTQSPTHLIKTRGQQVTLRCSSQSGHNTVSWYQQALGQGPQFIFQYYREEENGRGNFPPRFSGLQFPNYSSELNVNALELDDSALYLCASSSDRLGGYTFGSGTRLTVV.

The chain links TRBV30 to TRBJ2-1; weak D call: TRBD2 (5 bases). Germline loops: CDR1 GTSNPN, CDR2 SVGIG (reference sequence). The V end lost 4 bases, the J end lost 4 bases, and 26 bases lay between the germline ends. The CDR3 has 18 residues. The CDR3 reads CAWTVVWTRSGVYNEQFF. As DNA, the CDR3 is TGTGCCTGGACCGTTGTGTGGACTCGATCGGGCGTTTACAATGAGCAGTTCTTC.

This chain connects TRBV7-9 to TRBJ2-7, with no clear D. Deletions cut 5 bases from V and 4 bases from J, with 12 bases between. The CDR3 covers 13 residues. CDR1 and CDR2 (germline): SEHNR, FQNEAQ (reference sequence). CDR3 protein: CASSPGEIYEQYF. CDR3 bases: TGTGCCAGCAGCCCCGGAGAGATTTACGAGCAGTACTTC.

This chain links TRBV11-3 with TRBJ2-7; 8 bases agree with TRBD2. The CDR3 runs 17 residues. The V segment lost 3 bases and the J segment 2 bases; nucleotides outside the gene matches: 12. CDR1 is SGHNT, CDR2 YENEEA, per germline. The CDR3 protein is CASSFQGIAGPTYEQYF. The CDR3 nucleotides read TGTGCCAGCAGCTTCCAGGGGATAGCGGGACCCACCTACGAGCAGTACTTC.

This clone was found once. The chain carries TRBV10-2 and TRBJ2-5; D might be TRBD1 (5 bases). In germline, CDR1 is WSHSY, CDR2 SAAADI. The CDR3 sequence is 13 residues long. V dropped 5 bases and J dropped 4 bases, with 11 bases sitting between them. CDR3 in amino acids: CASSPARVETQYF. CDR3 DNA: TGCGCCAGCAGTCCGGCCAGGGTAGAGACCCAGTACTTC.

The V call is TRBV28, the J call TRBJ1-2; D perhaps matches TRBD1 (5 bases). CDR1 is MDHEN, CDR2 SYDVKM, per germline. Trimming removed 8 bases from V and 4 bases from J, with 11 bases in between. The CDR3 contains 12 residues. CDR3 amino acids: CASRGSPYGYTF. Written as DNA, the CDR3 is TGTGCCAGCCGGGGGAGCCCCTATGGCTACACCTTC.

The chain has TRBV6-1 and TRBJ2-2, with a tentative D call TRBD2 (6 bases). Germline V gives CDR1 MNHNS, CDR2 SASEGT. Between the trimmed V and J ends, which lost 8 bases and 7 bases, there was a span of 17 bases. CDR3 size: 14 residues. The CDR3 bases are TGTGCCAGCCCAAAAGCGGGTTTCGACGGGGAGCTGTTTTTT. Translating it yields CASPKAGFDGELFF.

In its sample, this clone was seen once. The chain is built from TRBV7-6 and TRBJ2-1; no firm D call. Trimming left V 1 base short and J 7 bases short, with 11 bases between. Germline values: CDR1 SGHVS, CDR2 FNYEAQ. The CDR3 spans 14 residues. The CDR3 DNA sequence: TGTGCCAGCAGCTTAGGAAAAGCGCGAAATGAGCAGTTCTTC. The encoded protein is CASSLGKARNEQFF.

The chain joins TRBV2 to TRBJ2-2; unclear D gene. CDR1 SNHLY and CDR2 FYNNEI come from the germline V gene. V lost 1 base and J lost 7, with 7 bases in between. The CDR3 loop spans 13 amino acids. The CDR3 nucleotides read TGTGCCAGCAGTGAAGGTCTCGGCGGGGAGCTGTTTTTT. Its protein is CASSEGLGGELFF. The full variable domain, with the rest looked up from reference TRBV2 and TRBJ2-2, is EPEVTQTPSHQVTQMGQEVILRCVPISNHLYFYWYRQILGQKVEFLVSFYNNEISEKSEIFDDQFSVERPDGSNFTLKIRSTKLEDSAMYFCASSEGLGGELFFGEGSRLTVL.

The rearrangement links TRBV2 to TRBJ2-2; D remains ambiguous. The germline V gene encodes CDR1 SNHLY and CDR2 FYNNEI. The V end was cut by 4 bases, the J end by 1 base, with 7 bases between. There are 14 residues in the CDR3. As DNA, the CDR3 is TGTGCCAGCAGTGGGCAGATGAACACCGGGGAGCTGTTTTTT. Translated, it gives CASSGQMNTGELFF.

The rearrangement links TRBV6-1 to TRBJ2-7; 9 bases match TRBD1. After removal of 7 bases from V and 5 bases from J, the junction contained 6 bases not matched to a gene. From germline, CDR1 is MNHNS and CDR2 SASEGT. The CDR3 contains 13 residues. This CDR3 reads CASMRDREHEQYF. CDR3 nucleotides: TGTGCCAGCATGAGGGACAGGGAACACGAGCAGTACTTC.

The chain employs TRBV19 and TRBJ1-4, with 7 bases matching TRBD1. Germline V gives CDR1 LNHDA, CDR2 SQIVND (reference sequence). V was pared by 7 bases and J by 5 bases, with 4 bases of the junction left unmatched. The CDR3 consists of 13 residues. The CDR3 bases are TGTGCCAGTACCAGGGGGTACAATGAAAAACTGTTTTTT. Translation: CASTRGYNEKLFF.

The J gene is TRBJ1-1, the V gene TRBV11-2, with D hard to call. The CDR3 is 12 amino acids. Germline CDR1 and CDR2: SGHAT and FQNNGV. The V end lost 8 bases, the J end lost 4 bases, and 11 bases lay between the germline ends. The CDR3 sequence: CASVPRFTEAFF. CDR3 DNA sequence: TGTGCCAGCGTCCCCAGGTTCACTGAAGCTTTCTTT.

The chain couples TRBV6-5 to TRBJ1-3; 7 bases fit TRBD1. Trimming at V came to 6 bases and at J to 0 bases, leaving 5 bases not matched to a gene. The CDR3 is made up of 15 amino acids. Germline CDR1 reads MNHEY; CDR2 reads SVGAGI. The CDR3 loop is CASSLGQYSGNTIYF. The DNA for the CDR3 is TGTGCCAGCAGCTTGGGACAGTACTCTGGAAACACCATATATTTT.

J is TRBJ1-5 and V is TRBV6-6; 7 nucleotides line up with TRBD1. Per germline, CDR1 MNHNY and CDR2 SVGAGI (reference sequence). Trimming cost V 5 bases and J 2 bases; bases outside gene matches: 0. The length of the CDR3 is 13 residues. CDR3 sequence: CASSDRGNQPQHF. Here the CDR3 DNA reads TGTGCCAGCAGTGACAGGGGCAATCAGCCCCAGCATTTT.

The J gene is TRBJ2-7, the V gene TRBV7-8, with D perhaps matching TRBD1 (6 bases). Germline CDR1 SGHVS, CDR2 FQNEAQ. This CDR3 is 13 amino acids long. The germline V and J ends were trimmed by 1 base and 5 bases, with 9 bases remaining between them. CDR3 region: CASSLGAGDEQYF. In nucleotides, the CDR3 is TGTGCCAGCAGCTTAGGGGCAGGGGACGAGCAGTACTTC.

V is TRBV19 and J is TRBJ2-7, with 7 bases identical to TRBD2. Germline CDR1 is LNHDA and CDR2 is SQIVND (reference sequence). The CDR3 totals 13 residues. V lost 5 bases and J lost 3; bases outside the gene matches: 4. The CDR3 reads CASSPLAHYEQYF. The CDR3 bases are TGTGCCAGTAGTCCACTAGCGCACTACGAGCAGTACTTC. Full variable domain (missing parts from reference TRBV19 and TRBJ2-7): DGGITQSPKYLFRKEGQNVTLSCEQNLNHDAMYWYRQDPGQGLRLIYYSQIVNDFQKGDIAEGYSVSREKKESFPLTVTSAQKNPTAFYLCASSPLAHYEQYFGPGTRLTVT.

The CDR3 bases are TGCGCCAGCAGCTCCCGGGACAGGGGCTACGAGCAGTACTTC. It is translated as CASSSRDRGYEQYF. The V call is TRBV5-1, the J call TRBJ2-7, with 10 bases that match TRBD1. The CDR3 has 14 amino acids. Germline V gene lookup returns CDR1 SGHRS and CDR2 YFSETQ. J lost 3 bases, V lost 3 bases, and 3 bases had no gene match.

CDR3 bases: TGTGCCAGCAGTGAAAGGGGGTTGGAAGAGACCCAGTACTTC. It specifies CASSERGLEETQYF. V is TRBV25-1 and J is TRBJ2-5; D perhaps matches TRBD1 (6 bases). The CDR3 loop spans 14 amino acids. The V end was cut by 2 bases, the J end by 3 bases, with 10 bases between. Per germline, CDR1 MGHDK and CDR2 SYGVNS.

The chain uses TRBV6-1 and TRBJ1-1; D perhaps matches TRBD1 (5 bases). The V gene's germline CDR1 is MNHNS and CDR2 SASEGT. The V and J ends lost 3 bases and 4 bases respectively, with 12 bases between them. The CDR3 runs to 14 residues. For the CDR3, the DNA is TGTGCCAGCAGTGATATTGGAAGGGGCACTGAAGCTTTCTTT. Its protein is CASSDIGRGTEAFF.

V usage is TRBV7-3 and J usage is TRBJ2-2, with D tentatively TRBD1 (6 bases). There are 14 residues in the CDR3. The V end lost 4 bases, the J end lost 7 bases, and 13 bases lay between the germline ends. Germline V lookup: CDR1 SGHTA, CDR2 FQGTGA. The CDR3 protein is CASSYVGGGGELFF. The DNA of the CDR3 is TGTGCCAGCAGCTACGTTGGGGGCGGCGGGGAGCTGTTTTTT.

The chain is built from TRBV30 and TRBJ2-2; D may be TRBD2 (5 bases). Germline V gene lookup returns CDR1 GTSNPN and CDR2 SVGIG (reference sequence). V was clipped by 1 base and J by 6 bases, with 18 bases between them. The CDR3 covers 16 residues. CDR3 coding DNA: TGTGCCTGGAGTGCGGGCCTTACTAGTCCCGCCGGGGAGCTGTTTTTT. Translated: CAWSAGLTSPAGELFF.

This chain joins TRBV14 and TRBJ1-2; the D is unclear. The CDR3 is 12 amino acids. Germline values: CDR1 SGHDN, CDR2 FVKESK. V was pared by 6 bases and J by 7 bases, with 12 bases between. The CDR3 sequence: CASRSFEGGYTF. CDR3 sequence (DNA): TGTGCCAGCAGGTCCTTCGAGGGTGGCTACACCTTC.

The rearrangement joins TRBV5-8 to TRBJ2-3; TRBD2 matches at 8 bases. This CDR3 has 15 residues. The germline CDR1 and CDR2 sequences are SGHTS and YDEGEE. Trimming took 2 bases from V and 5 from J; bases not matched to a gene: 7. CDR3 amino acids: CASSFGIAGQDTQYF. The CDR3 DNA reads TGTGCCAGCAGCTTCGGAATAGCGGGACAAGATACGCAGTATTTT.